This T cell receptor beta chain was captured by sequencing in a study of regulatory T cells in long-lasting Graves disease. Time point denoted: newly diagnosed GD, antithyroid drugs for less than 3 months. RNA extracted from PBMCs served as the sequencing template. Graves' disease diagnoses followed American Thyroid Association guidelines. CDR3 length equals 15 residues. Germline V gives CDR1 SEHNR, CDR2 FQNEAQ (reference sequence). Trimming took off 5 bases at V and 2 bases at J, with 14 bases between the two ends. Both iRepertoire HTBI primers and Arm-PCR of CDR3 regions were used to build the TCR beta libraries. TCRdb passed the multiplex PCR reads through MiXCR, listing each CDR3 protein once. Of roughly 500,000 distinct CDR3 sequences listed, less than 15% are singletons. The sample also formed part of further work on T cells in Graves' hyperthyroidism and ophthalmopathy. Turning to that study: HTBI primers drove first-round RT-PCR of the TCR CDR3.

This chain connects TRBV7-9 to TRBJ2-3; perhaps TRBD2 as D (5 bases). This receptor was obtained from a man in his thirties or forties with Graves disease. Sequenced material: peripheral blood mononuclear cells (PBMCs), taken at new diagnosis, from a patient treated with antithyroid drugs. The CDR3 nucleotides read TGTGCCAGCAGCCCCGAGCGGCTTGTCACAGATACGCAGTATTTT. It translates to CASSPERLVTDTQYF.